The present T cell receptor (beta chain) was sequenced within a study of blood T cell repertoires in COVID-19. Study information: Sites in the United States, Italy and Spain provided acute and convalescent COVID-19 samples. Sources were T cells, B-cell-depleted T cells, or PBMCs; the material itself was cDNA or gDNA.

Generated by immunoSEQ multiplex PCR, the TCRdb table keeps only in-frame clones and is missing some. The repertoire holds about 370,000 clones, with more than 70% as singletons. This clone occurred once. Patients at the Seattle site were enrolled during active infection and followed longitudinally. Sequencing input: peripheral blood. The receptor was isolated from a woman younger than 45 with COVID-19, enrolled during active disease.

CDR3 sequence: CASSQEVIRTNTGELFF. In nucleotides, the CDR3 is TGCGCCAGCAGCCAAGAGGTGATCCGGACTAACACCGGGGAGCTGTTTTTT. This sequence joins TRBV4-3 and TRBJ2-2; weak D call: TRBD2 (5 bases). CDR1 and CDR2 from the germline V gene are LGHNA and YSLEER. The CDR3 loop spans 17 amino acids. The germline V and J ends were trimmed by 0 bases and 2 bases, with 13 bases remaining between them.